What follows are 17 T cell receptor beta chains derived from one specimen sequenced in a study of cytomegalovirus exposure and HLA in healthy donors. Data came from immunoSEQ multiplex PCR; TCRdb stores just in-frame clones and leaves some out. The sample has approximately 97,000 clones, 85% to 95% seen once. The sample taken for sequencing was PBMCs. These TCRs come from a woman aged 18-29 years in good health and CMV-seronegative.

The CDR3 reads CASSAGGKNIQYF. CDR3 DNA: TGTGCCAGCAGCGCGGGAGGCAAAAACATTCAGTACTTC. The chain recombines TRBV9 with TRBJ2-4; 7 bases align to TRBD2. Germline V gene sequence: CDR1 SGDLS, CDR2 YYNGEE. The junction had 0 bases not matched to a gene; V was cut back by 3 bases and J by 3 bases. The CDR3 consists of 13 residues.

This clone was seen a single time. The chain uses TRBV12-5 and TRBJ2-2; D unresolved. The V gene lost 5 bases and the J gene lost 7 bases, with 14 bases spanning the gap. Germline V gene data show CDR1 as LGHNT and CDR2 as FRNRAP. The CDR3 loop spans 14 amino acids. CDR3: CASGPPIGGGELFF. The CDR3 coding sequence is TGTGCTAGTGGTCCTCCCATTGGCGGCGGGGAGCTGTTTTTT.

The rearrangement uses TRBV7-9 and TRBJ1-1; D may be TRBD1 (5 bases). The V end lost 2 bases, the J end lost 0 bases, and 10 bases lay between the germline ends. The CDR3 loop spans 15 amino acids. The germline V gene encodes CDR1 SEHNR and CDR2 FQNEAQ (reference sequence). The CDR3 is CASSLQGTMNTEAFF. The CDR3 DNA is TGTGCCAGCAGCTTACAGGGAACCATGAACACTGAAGCTTTCTTT.

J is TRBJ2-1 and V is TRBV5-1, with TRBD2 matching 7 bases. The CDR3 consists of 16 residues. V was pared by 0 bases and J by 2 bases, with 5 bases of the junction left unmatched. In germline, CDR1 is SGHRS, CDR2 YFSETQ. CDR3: CASSLVRLAAYNEQFF. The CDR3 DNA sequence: TGCGCCAGCAGCTTGGTTAGGCTAGCGGCCTACAATGAGCAGTTCTTC.

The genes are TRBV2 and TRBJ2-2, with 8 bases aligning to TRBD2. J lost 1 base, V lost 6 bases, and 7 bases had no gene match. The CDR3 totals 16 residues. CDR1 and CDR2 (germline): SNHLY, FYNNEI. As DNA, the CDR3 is TGTGCCAGCAGGTCCCCACTAGCGGTGAACACCGGGGAGCTGTTTTTT. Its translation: CASRSPLAVNTGELFF.

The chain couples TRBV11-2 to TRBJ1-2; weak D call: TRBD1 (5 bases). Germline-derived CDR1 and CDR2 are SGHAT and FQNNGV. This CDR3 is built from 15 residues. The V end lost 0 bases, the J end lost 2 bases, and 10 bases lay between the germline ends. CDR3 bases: TGTGCCAGCAGCTTAGACCAGGGAGGGAACTATGGCTACACCTTC. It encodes CASSLDQGGNYGYTF.

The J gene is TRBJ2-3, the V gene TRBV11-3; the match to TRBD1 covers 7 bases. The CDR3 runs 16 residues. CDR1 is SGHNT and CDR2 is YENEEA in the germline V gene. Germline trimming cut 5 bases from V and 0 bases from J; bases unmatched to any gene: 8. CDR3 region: CASSLGTDSSTDTQYF. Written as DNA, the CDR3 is TGTGCCAGCAGCCTCGGGACAGACTCTAGCACAGATACGCAGTATTTT. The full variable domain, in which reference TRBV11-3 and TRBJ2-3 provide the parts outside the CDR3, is EAGVVQSPRYKIIEKKQPVAFWCNPISGHNTLYWYLQNLGQGPELLIRYENEEAVDDSQLPKDRFSAERLKGVDSTLKIQPAELGDSAVYLCASSLGTDSSTDTQYFGPGTRLTVL.

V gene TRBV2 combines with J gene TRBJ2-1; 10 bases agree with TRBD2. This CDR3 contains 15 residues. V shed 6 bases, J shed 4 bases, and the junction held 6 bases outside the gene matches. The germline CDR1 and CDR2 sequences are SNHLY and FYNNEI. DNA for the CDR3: TGTGCCAGCAGCGCAGGACTAGCGGATTACAATGAGCAGTTCTTC. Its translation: CASSAGLADYNEQFF.

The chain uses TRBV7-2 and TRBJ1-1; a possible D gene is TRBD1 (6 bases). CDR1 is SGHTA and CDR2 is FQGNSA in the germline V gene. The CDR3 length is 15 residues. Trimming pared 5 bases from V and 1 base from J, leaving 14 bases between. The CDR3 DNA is TGTGCCAGCAGCGTCGAGGGGACACGGAACACTGAAGCTTTCTTT. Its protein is CASSVEGTRNTEAFF.

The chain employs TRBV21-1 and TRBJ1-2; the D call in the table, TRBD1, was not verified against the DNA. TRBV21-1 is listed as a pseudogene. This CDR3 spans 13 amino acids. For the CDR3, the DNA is TGTGCCAGCGGGACAGGGGCTAACTATGGCTACACCTTC. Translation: CASGTGANYGYTF.

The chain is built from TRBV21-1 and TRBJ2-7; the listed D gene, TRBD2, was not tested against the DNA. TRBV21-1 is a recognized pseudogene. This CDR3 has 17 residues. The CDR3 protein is CASSKAWTSDSPYEQYF. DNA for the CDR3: TGTGCCAGCAGCAAAGCTTGGACTAGCGACTCTCCCTACGAGCAGTACTTC.

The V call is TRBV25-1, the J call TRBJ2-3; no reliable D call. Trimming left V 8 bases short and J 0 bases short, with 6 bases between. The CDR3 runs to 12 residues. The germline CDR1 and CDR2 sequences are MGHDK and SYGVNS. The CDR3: CASSTSTDTQYF. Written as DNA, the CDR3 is TGTGCCAGCTCTACTAGCACAGATACGCAGTATTTT.

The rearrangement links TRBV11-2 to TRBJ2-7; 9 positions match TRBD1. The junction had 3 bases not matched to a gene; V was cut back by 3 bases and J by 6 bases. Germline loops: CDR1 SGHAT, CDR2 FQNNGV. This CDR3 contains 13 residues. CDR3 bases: TGTGCCAGCAGCTTTGGGACAGGGATCGAGCAGTACTTC. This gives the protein CASSFGTGIEQYF. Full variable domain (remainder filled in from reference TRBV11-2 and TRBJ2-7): EAGVAQSPRYKIIEKRQSVAFWCNPISGHATLYWYQQILGQGPKLLIQFQNNGVVDDSQLPKDRFSAERLKGVDSTLKIQPAKLEDSAVYLCASSFGTGIEQYFGPGTRLTVT.

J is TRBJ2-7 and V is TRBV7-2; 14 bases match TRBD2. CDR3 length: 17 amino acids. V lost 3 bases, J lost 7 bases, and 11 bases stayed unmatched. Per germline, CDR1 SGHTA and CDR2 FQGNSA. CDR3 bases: TGTGCCAGCAGCTTTTATAGACTAGCGGGGGGGCCGGGTGAGCAGTACTTC. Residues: CASSFYRLAGGPGEQYF.

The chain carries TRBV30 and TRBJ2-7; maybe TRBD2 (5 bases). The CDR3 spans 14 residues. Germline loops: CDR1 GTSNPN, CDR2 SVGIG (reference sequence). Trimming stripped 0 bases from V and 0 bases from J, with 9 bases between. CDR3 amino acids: CAWSVLSASYEQYF. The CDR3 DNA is TGTGCCTGGAGTGTACTTAGCGCCTCCTACGAGCAGTACTTC.

CDR3 sequence reads: CASSEDGTRYQHF. CDR3 in DNA: TGTGCCAGCAGTGAAGACGGGACACGATACCAGCATTTT. J is TRBJ1-5 and V is TRBV2; possibly TRBD1 for D (6 bases). Germline CDR1 and CDR2: SNHLY and FYNNEI. This CDR3 comprises 13 residues. The V and J ends lost 1 base and 12 bases respectively, with 13 bases between them.

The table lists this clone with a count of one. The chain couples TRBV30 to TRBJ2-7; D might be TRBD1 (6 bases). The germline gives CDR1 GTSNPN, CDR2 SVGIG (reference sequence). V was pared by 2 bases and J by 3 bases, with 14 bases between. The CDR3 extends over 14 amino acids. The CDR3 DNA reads TGTGCCTGGAGTCCGACAGGCGTTGACTACGAGCAGTACTTC. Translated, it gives CAWSPTGVDYEQYF. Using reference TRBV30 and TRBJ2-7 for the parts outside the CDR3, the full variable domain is SQTIHQWPATLVQPVGSPLSLECTVEGTSNPNLYWYRQAAGRGLQLLFYSVGIGQISSEVPQNLSASRPQDRQFILSSKKLLLSDSGFYLCAWSPTGVDYEQYFGPGTRLTVT.